What follows describes a single T cell receptor beta chain. Its cognate antigen is unknown. There were likely unrecorded immune exposures, though donors were nominally healthy when sampled. These data belong to a study of cytomegalovirus exposure and HLA in healthy donors. Points from the study as a whole: An assumption of roughly uniform sequencing depth across donors underlay the presence/absence analyses.

The PCR contained 60 Vbeta and 13 Jbeta primers. Produced via immunoSEQ multiplex PCR; TCRdb's table is partial and in-frame only. There are under 150,000 clones in the sample; over 65% occur only once, and about 1.5% lies in the top ten. The sequenced sample was PBMCs. This clonotype originated in a middle-aged man in good health and CMV-seronegative.

CDR3 residues: CASSTLDKTYEQYF. In DNA form, the CDR3 reads TGTGCCAGTAGTACCCTGGACAAAACCTACGAGCAGTACTTC. The rearrangement joins TRBV19 to TRBJ2-7; D possibly corresponds to TRBD1 (5 bases). CDR1 and CDR2 from the germline V gene are LNHDA and SQIVND (reference sequence). The V end was cut by 4 bases, the J end by 2 bases, with 12 bases between. The CDR3 extends over 14 amino acids.